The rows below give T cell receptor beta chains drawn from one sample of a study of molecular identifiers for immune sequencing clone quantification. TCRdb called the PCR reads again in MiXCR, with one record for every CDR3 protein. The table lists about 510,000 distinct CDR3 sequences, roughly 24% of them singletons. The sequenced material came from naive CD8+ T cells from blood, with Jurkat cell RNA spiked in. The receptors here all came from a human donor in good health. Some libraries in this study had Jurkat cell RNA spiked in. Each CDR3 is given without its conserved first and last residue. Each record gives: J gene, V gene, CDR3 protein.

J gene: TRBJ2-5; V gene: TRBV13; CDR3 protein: ASSLGASGGETQY
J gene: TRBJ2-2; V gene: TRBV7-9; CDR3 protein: ASSFPRGNTGELF
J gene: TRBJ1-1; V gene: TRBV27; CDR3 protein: ASSLSMVANTEAF
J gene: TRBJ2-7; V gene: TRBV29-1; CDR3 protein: SVVRGLIYEQY
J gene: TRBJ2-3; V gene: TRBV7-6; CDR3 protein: ASSLSYPGQFTDTQY
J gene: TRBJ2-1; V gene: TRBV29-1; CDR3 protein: SVEWASGRDNEQF
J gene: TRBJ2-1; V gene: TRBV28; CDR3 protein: ASSSLSSYNEQF
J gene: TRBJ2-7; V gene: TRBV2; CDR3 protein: ASSVQPGRTYEQY
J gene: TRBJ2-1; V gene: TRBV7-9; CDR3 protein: ASSFPAGVENEQF
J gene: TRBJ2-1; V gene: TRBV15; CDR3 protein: ATSRYNEQF
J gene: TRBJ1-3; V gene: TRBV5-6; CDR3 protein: ASSMGQAGNTIY
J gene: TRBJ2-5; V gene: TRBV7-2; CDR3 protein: ASSLAQRSETQY
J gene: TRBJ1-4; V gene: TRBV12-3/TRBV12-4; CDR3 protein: ASSWAGLNEKLF
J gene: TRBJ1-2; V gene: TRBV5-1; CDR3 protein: ASSFFGGQGQTNYGYT
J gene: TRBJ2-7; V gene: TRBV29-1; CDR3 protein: SVEGKGSYEQY
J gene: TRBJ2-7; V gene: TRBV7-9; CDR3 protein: ASSYSGEDEQY
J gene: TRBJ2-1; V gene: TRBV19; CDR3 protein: ASSWGSNAGNEQF
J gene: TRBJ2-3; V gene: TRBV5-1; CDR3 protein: ASRSGTTAEGTQY
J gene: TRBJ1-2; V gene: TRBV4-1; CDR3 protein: ASCQERQPNYGYT
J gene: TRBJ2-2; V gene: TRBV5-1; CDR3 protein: ASSSRLAGVMNTGELF
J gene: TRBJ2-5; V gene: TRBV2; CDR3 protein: ASMELAGQETQY
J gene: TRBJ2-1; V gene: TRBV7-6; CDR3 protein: ASSATSSGTAVSYNEQF
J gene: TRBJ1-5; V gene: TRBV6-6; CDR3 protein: ASRRDIHNQPQH
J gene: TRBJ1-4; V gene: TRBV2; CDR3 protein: ASSASSGEPEKLF
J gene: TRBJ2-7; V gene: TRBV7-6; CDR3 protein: ASSWTSGTYERY
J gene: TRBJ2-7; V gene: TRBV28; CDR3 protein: AGSDRDGWPYEQY
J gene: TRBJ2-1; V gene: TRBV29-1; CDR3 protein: SVQGLAGGRSYNEQF
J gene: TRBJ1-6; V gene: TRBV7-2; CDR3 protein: ASSALGGPLH
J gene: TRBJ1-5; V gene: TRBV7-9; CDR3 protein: ASSSSGTGNQPQH
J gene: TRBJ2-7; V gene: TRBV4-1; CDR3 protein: ASSRDGPSSYEQY
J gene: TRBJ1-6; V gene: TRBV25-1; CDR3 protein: ASSFTGDSPLH
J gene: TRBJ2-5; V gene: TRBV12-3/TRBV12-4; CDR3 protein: ASSYSGGAGETQY
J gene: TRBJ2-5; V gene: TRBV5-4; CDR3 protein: ASSPGLATQETQY
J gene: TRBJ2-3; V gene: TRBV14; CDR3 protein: ASSQWGDTQY
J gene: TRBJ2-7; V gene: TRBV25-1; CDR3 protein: ASSEWARGAGEQY
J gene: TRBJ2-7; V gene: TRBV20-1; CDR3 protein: SARETSGGPYEQY
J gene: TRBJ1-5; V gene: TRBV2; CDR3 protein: ASSELVFTRSDQPQH
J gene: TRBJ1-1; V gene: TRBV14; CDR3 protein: ASSQVPDVNTEAF
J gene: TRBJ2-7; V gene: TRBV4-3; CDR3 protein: ASSQAAGPSVYEQY
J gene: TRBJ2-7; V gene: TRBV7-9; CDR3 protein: ASSLDRGPSYEQY
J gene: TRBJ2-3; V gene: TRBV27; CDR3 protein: ASRTDFGADTQY
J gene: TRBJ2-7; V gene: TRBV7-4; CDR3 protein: ASSRDIDWQY
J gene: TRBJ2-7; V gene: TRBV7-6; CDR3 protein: ASSLYPGGVPREQY
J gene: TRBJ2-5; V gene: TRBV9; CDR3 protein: ASSPELAGGEETQY
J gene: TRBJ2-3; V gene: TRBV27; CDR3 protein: ASSLEAGGRDTQY
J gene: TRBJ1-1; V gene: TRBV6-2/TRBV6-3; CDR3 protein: ASSPTLIGTEAF
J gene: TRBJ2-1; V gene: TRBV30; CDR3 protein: AWGLAGGYNEQF
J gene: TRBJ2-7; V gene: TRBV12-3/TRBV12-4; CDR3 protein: ASSHTGSSYEQY
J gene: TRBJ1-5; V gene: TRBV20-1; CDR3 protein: SAKVVGGNPPQH
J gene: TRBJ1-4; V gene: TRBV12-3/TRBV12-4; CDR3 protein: ASRGDRVANEKLF
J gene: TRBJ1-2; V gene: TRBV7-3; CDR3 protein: ASSSWTGEEVYGYT
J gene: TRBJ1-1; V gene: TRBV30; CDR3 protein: AWRPDSVPNTEAF
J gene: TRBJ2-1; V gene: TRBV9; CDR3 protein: ASSVSGTSVAQF
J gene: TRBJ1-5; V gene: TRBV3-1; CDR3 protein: ASSLSPELNQPQH
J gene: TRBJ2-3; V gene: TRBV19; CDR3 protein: ASSAPWDGQYTQY
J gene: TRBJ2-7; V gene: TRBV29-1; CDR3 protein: SVVISSYEQY
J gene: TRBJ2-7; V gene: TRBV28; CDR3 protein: ASSLEVQGAYPSYEQY
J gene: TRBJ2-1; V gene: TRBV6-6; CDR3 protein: ASSYQHEQF
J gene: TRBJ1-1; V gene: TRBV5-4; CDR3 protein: ASSAKQGTNTEAF
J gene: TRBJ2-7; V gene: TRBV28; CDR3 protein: ASTRLSLSYEQY